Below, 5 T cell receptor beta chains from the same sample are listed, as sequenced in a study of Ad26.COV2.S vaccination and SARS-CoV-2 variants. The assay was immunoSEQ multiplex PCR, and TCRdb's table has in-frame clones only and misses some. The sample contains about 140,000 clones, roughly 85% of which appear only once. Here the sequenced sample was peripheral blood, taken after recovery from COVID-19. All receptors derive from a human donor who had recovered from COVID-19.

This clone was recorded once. CDR3 sequence reads: CASSPQGSNTEAFF. The CDR3 bases are TGTGCCAGCAGTCCACAGGGCTCGAACACTGAAGCTTTCTTT. The J gene is TRBJ1-1, the V gene TRBV6-5; TRBD1 might be the D (6 bases). The CDR3 is 14 residues long. V lost 5 bases to trimming and J lost 1 base, with 11 bases between them. Per germline, CDR1 MNHEY and CDR2 SVGAGI.

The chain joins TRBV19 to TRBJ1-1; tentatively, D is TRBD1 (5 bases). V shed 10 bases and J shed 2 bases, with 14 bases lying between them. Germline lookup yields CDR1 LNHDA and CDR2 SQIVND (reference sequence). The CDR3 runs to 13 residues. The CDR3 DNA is TGTGCCACTGAAGGGGTCGGAAACACTGAAGCTTTCTTT. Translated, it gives CATEGVGNTEAFF. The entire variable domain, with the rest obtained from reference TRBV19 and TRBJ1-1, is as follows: DGGITQSPKYLFRKEGQNVTLSCEQNLNHDAMYWYRQDPGQGLRLIYYSQIVNDFQKGDIAEGYSVSREKKESFPLTVTSAQKNPTAFYLCATEGVGNTEAFFGQGTRLTVV.

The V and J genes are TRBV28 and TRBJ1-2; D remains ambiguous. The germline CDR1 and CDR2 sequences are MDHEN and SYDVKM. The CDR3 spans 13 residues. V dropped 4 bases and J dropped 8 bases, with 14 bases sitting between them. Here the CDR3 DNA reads TGTGCCAGCAGTTCGCGGAGTCAGGTGGGCTACACCTTC. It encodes CASSSRSQVGYTF.

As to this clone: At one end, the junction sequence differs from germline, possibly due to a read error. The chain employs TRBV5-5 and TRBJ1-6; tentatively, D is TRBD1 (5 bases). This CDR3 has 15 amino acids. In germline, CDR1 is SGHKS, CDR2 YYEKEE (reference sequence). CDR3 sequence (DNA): TGTGCCAGCAGTTTGGCCCTGGGGCCTGGGTCACCCCTCCACTTT. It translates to CASSLALGPGSPLHF.

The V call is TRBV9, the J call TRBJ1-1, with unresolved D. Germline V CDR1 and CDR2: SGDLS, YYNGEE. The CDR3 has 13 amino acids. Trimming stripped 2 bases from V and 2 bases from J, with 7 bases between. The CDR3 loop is CASSVEPNTEAFF. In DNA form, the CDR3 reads TGTGCCAGCAGCGTTGAACCAAACACTGAAGCTTTCTTT.